This T cell receptor (beta chain) is drawn from a study of T-cell reconstitution after alpha-beta-depleted transplantation in children. The germline V gene has CDR1 LNHDA and CDR2 SQIVND (reference sequence). The CDR3 covers 10 residues. For this clonotype: At one end the junction does not follow the germline gene, possibly because of a read error.

The TCRbeta library incorporated unique molecular identifiers. TCRdb independently ran MiXCR on the PCR reads; one entry per CDR3 protein. The sample lists 230,000 or so distinct CDR3 sequences, 12% occurring once. The receptor's source is a human donor who donated a stem cell graft to a child with acute lymphoblastic leukemia. The chain is built from TRBV19 and TRBJ2-4; D is ambiguous. Sequences were derived from PBMCs from the stem cell graft donor, sampled from the stem cell graft. The CDR3 DNA reads as TGTGCCAGTAGTATAGGATTGTGGAACTTC. It specifies CASSIGLWNF.